This T cell receptor (beta chain) was captured by sequencing in a study of cytomegalovirus exposure and HLA in healthy donors. This clone turned up a few times. The PCR employed 60 Vbeta primers together with 13 Jbeta primers. Sequencing used immunoSEQ multiplex PCR; TCRdb keeps in-frame clones, though not all of them. The sample records 170,000 or so clones, more than 70% being singletons. The CDR3 sequence is 20 residues long. With V trimmed by 1 base and J by 0 bases, 12 bases remained unmatched. The germline V gene encodes CDR1 SGHVS and CDR2 FQNEAQ. Source material: PBMCs. The chain combines TRBV7-8 with TRBJ2-1, with 10 bases aligning to TRBD2. The receptor was isolated from a male donor in good health and CMV-seropositive. In DNA form, the CDR3 reads TGTGCCAGCAGCTTAGTTGCTAGCGGGAGCTGGGGCAGCTCCTACAATGAGCAGTTCTTC. This codes for CASSLVASGSWGSSYNEQFF.